Listed below are T cell receptor beta chains from one sample, sequenced in a study of CD8 T cells in ankylosing spondylitis. TCRdb reanalysed the 5' RACE reads using MiXCR and keeps one entry per CDR3 protein. The sample consists of approximately 550,000 distinct CDR3 sequences, approximately 11% of them appearing once. Sequenced material: blood, either unsorted or a sorted T cell fraction (not recorded which). All receptors derive from a male donor with ankylosing spondylitis. CDR3s include the opening cysteine and the closing phenylalanine or tryptophan. Each record gives: V gene, D gene, clone size, J gene, CDR3 protein, CDR3 DNA. The D gene is left open where the match is weak. Size is stated for part of the rows, as once, few or many counts, or as a class when the clone is expanded.

TRBV7-2	-	-	TRBJ2-4	CASSLQAGKNIQYF	TGTGCCAGCAGCCTACAGGCAGGGAAAAACATTCAGTACTTC
TRBV6-5	TRBD2	many	TRBJ2-1	CASILLAGGRGAYNEQFF	TGTGCCAGCATTTTACTAGCGGGAGGCCGGGGGGCCTACAATGAGCAGTTCTTC
TRBV7-9	TRBD1	few	TRBJ2-5	CASSLFGQGETQYF	TGTGCCAGCAGCTTATTCGGACAGGGAGAGACCCAGTACTTC
TRBV7-2	-	-	TRBJ2-7	CASSLEGITSYEQYF	TGTGCCAGCAGCTTAGAAGGGATTACCTCCTACGAGCAGTACTTC
TRBV12-3/TRBV12-4	TRBD1	many	TRBJ1-6	CASSARTGYNSPLHF	TGTGCCAGCAGTGCCCGGACAGGATATAATTCACCCCTCCACTTT
TRBV5-6	-	-	TRBJ1-5	CASSLATSYSNQPQHF	TGTGCCAGCAGCTTGGCCACCAGCTATAGCAATCAGCCCCAGCATTTT
TRBV7-2	-	-	TRBJ2-5	CASSLVASGRSGTQYF	TGTGCCAGCAGCTTAGTGGCCAGCGGCCGCAGCGGGACCCAGTACTTC
TRBV5-1	-	few	TRBJ1-4	CASSSETGLLATNEKLFF	TGCGCCAGCAGCTCGGAGACAGGACTACTTGCAACTAATGAAAAACTGTTTTTT
TRBV14	-	few	TRBJ2-1	CASSLRLWGDEQFF	TGTGCCAGCAGCCTCAGACTGTGGGGTGATGAGCAGTTCTTC
TRBV20-1	-	-	TRBJ1-1	CSARFQGSTEAFF	TGCAGTGCTAGATTTCAGGGTAGCACTGAAGCTTTCTTT
TRBV7-6	TRBD2	few	TRBJ2-3	CASSLDPSGSNTQYF	TGTGCCAGCAGCTTAGACCCTAGCGGGAGTAATACGCAGTATTTT
TRBV5-6	TRBD1	-	TRBJ1-2	CASRQTGSYGYTF	TGTGCCAGCAGACAGACAGGGAGCTATGGCTACACCTTC
TRBV5-1	TRBD1	few	TRBJ1-2	CASSSAQGDYGYTF	TGCGCCAGCAGCTCCGCCCAGGGGGACTATGGCTACACCTTC
TRBV10-3	-	many	TRBJ2-5	CATSYLNDQYF	TGTGCCACTTCCTACCTCAATGACCAGTACTTC
TRBV11-3	-	-	TRBJ2-3	CASSLAEGRTDTQYF	TGTGCCAGCAGCTTGGCCGAGGGGCGGACAGATACGCAGTATTTT
TRBV7-6	TRBD1	few	TRBJ1-1	CASSTGGPEAFF	TGTGCCAGCAGCACAGGGGGGCCTGAAGCTTTCTTT
TRBV20-1	-	-	TRBJ2-2	CSALSGSLNTGELFF	TGCAGTGCCCTTTCCGGTAGCTTGAACACCGGGGAGCTGTTTTTT
TRBV15	-	-	TRBJ1-6	CATSREGGVYNSPLHF	TGTGCCACCAGCAGAGAAGGGGGGGTTTATAATTCACCCCTCCACTTT
TRBV20-1	-	-	TRBJ2-7	CSARGGNYEQYF	TGCAGTGCTAGAGGGGGGAACTACGAGCAGTACTTC
TRBV20-1	-	-	TRBJ1-1	CSAPRGALTEAFF	TGCAGTGCTCCCCGGGGGGCTCTCACTGAAGCTTTCTTT
TRBV20-1	TRBD2	-	TRBJ2-7	CSARDLRTSGIEQYF	TGCAGTGCTAGAGATTTACGCACTAGCGGGATAGAGCAGTACTTC
TRBV5-1	-	few	TRBJ1-1	CASSWDDTEAFF	TGCGCCAGCAGCTGGGACGACACTGAAGCTTTCTTT
TRBV12-3/TRBV12-4	-	few	TRBJ1-3	CASSFGHLNSGNTIYF	TGTGCCAGCAGTTTCGGACATTTGAACTCTGGAAACACCATATATTTT
TRBV9	TRBD2	few	TRBJ2-1	CASSVGTSGRASYNEQFF	TGTGCCAGCAGCGTGGGGACTAGCGGGAGGGCCTCGTACAATGAGCAGTTCTTC
TRBV27	TRBD2	few	TRBJ2-5	CASSRGGGYSQETQYF	TGTGCCAGCAGCCGCGGGGGGGGCTATAGCCAAGAGACCCAGTACTTC
TRBV5-1	-	-	TRBJ2-5	CASRTFDPGETQYF	TGCGCCAGCCGCACCTTCGACCCCGGAGAGACCCAGTACTTC
TRBV12-3/TRBV12-4	TRBD1	many	TRBJ1-1	CASSFTGGTEAFF	TGTGCCAGCAGTTTTACAGGGGGGACTGAAGCTTTCTTT
TRBV7-9	TRBD1	few	TRBJ2-5	CASRHDRGYQETQYF	TGTGCCAGCAGACATGACAGGGGGTACCAAGAGACCCAGTACTTC
TRBV11-2	-	few	TRBJ2-3	CASSARGLKGGDTDTQYF	TGTGCCAGCAGCGCAAGGGGGTTGAAGGGAGGAGACACAGATACGCAGTATTTT
TRBV20-1	-	few	TRBJ1-5	CSARHTGSVGPQHF	TGCAGTGCTAGACATACAGGGTCTGTGGGGCCCCAGCATTTT
TRBV20-1	-	few	TRBJ2-5	CSPSIGRGQETQYF	TGCAGCCCTTCTATCGGGCGGGGCCAAGAGACCCAGTACTTC
TRBV27	-	-	TRBJ1-4	CASSSVTTNEKLFF	TGTGCCAGCAGTTCAGTCACAACTAATGAAAAACTGTTTTTT
TRBV27	TRBD1	few	TRBJ2-1	CASSFSGGEYYNEQFF	TGTGCCAGCAGTTTCTCAGGGGGCGAGTACTACAATGAGCAGTTCTTC
TRBV7-2	-	-	TRBJ1-4	CASSPWQFSEKLFF	TGTGCCAGCAGCCCATGGCAGTTTAGTGAAAAACTGTTTTTT
TRBV5-1	TRBD1	many	TRBJ2-3	CASSVGTGTNTQYF	TGCGCCAGCAGCGTCGGGACAGGGACAAATACGCAGTATTTT
TRBV6-2/TRBV6-3	TRBD1	few	TRBJ1-1	CASSQEAQGAAEAFF	TGTGCCAGCAGTCAAGAGGCACAGGGGGCCGCTGAAGCTTTCTTT
TRBV14	-	-	TRBJ2-2	CASSPGLGFAGELFF	TGTGCCAGCAGCCCGGGACTCGGTTTCGCCGGGGAGCTGTTTTTT
TRBV12-3/TRBV12-4	TRBD2	few	TRBJ2-3	CASGRSAGGDTQYF	TGTGCCAGCGGGCGGTCGGCGGGAGGAGATACGCAGTATTTT
TRBV5-1	-	few	TRBJ2-3	CASSLVTSIGADTQYF	TGCGCCAGCAGCTTGGTTACTAGCATTGGAGCAGATACGCAGTATTTT
TRBV15	-	-	TRBJ1-1	CATSRWVANTEAFF	TGTGCCACCAGCAGATGGGTGGCGAACACTGAAGCTTTCTTT
TRBV27	-	many	TRBJ1-2	CASSRTGANYGYTF	TGTGCCAGCTCCAGGACGGGTGCTAACTATGGCTACACCTTC
TRBV12-3/TRBV12-4	-	-	TRBJ1-5	CASSLALEGQPQHF	TGTGCCAGCAGTTTAGCTCTCGAGGGTCAGCCCCAGCATTTT
TRBV9	-	few	TRBJ2-1	CASSVGYVSYNEQFF	TGTGCCAGCAGCGTAGGTTACGTTTCCTACAATGAGCAGTTCTTC
TRBV20-1	TRBD1	few	TRBJ2-7	CSAREQGVWDEQYF	TGCAGTGCTAGAGAGCAGGGGGTCTGGGACGAGCAGTACTTC
TRBV4-1	-	-	TRBJ1-6	CASSQDPGTDSPLHF	TGCGCCAGCAGCCAAGATCCAGGAACGGATTCACCCCTCCACTTT
TRBV19	-	-	TRBJ1-1	CASSIDIELRTEAFF	TGTGCCAGTAGTATCGACATAGAGCTGAGGACTGAAGCTTTCTTT
TRBV10-3	TRBD1	-	TRBJ1-1	CAISEPTGATEAFF	TGTGCCATCAGTGAGCCGACAGGGGCGACTGAAGCTTTCTTT
TRBV5-1	-	many	TRBJ2-1	CASSLAAGDEQFF	TGCGCCAGCAGCTTGGCCGCTGGGGATGAGCAGTTCTTC
TRBV24-1	-	-	TRBJ1-1	CATSDLGTEAFF	TGTGCCACCAGTGATTTAGGGACCGAGGCTTTCTTT
TRBV12-3/TRBV12-4	-	many	TRBJ1-1	CASSLTRPEAFF	TGTGCCAGCAGTTTAACACGGCCTGAAGCTTTCTTT